The next 20 T cell receptor beta chains were all read from a single sample in a study of T cell changes during pregnancy in multiple sclerosis. Assay used: immunoSEQ multiplex PCR; TCRdb lists only in-frame clones, some missing. Of tens of thousands of clones in the sample, approximately 89% were seen once. The specimen was CD8+ T cells from peripheral blood mononuclear cells, collected in the first trimester of pregnancy. These receptor sequences come from a female donor in good health, enrolled as a control in a pregnancy study.

This chain links TRBV28 with TRBJ2-1; 9 positions agree with TRBD2. Germline V gives CDR1 MDHEN, CDR2 SYDVKM. Trimming at V came to 2 bases and at J to 6 bases, leaving 8 bases not matched to a gene. This CDR3 spans 16 amino acids. The CDR3 DNA is TGTGCCAGCAGTTTACCCCTGGCGGGAGGGCCCAATGAGCAGTTCTTC. This codes for CASSLPLAGGPNEQFF.

The chain couples TRBV5-6 to TRBJ2-1; D perhaps matches TRBD2 (7 bases). From germline, CDR1 is SGHDT and CDR2 YYEEEE. V lost 8 bases, J lost 0 bases, and 15 bases lay in between. The CDR3 has 15 residues. The CDR3 is CASCGGPSSYNEQFF. DNA for the CDR3: TGTGCCAGTTGCGGGGGCCCGAGCTCCTACAATGAGCAGTTCTTC.

The chain uses TRBV27 and TRBJ1-6; D is perhaps TRBD1 (5 bases). In germline, CDR1 is MNHEY, CDR2 SMNVEV (reference sequence). The CDR3 covers 13 residues. V was clipped by 5 bases and J by 4 bases, with 6 bases between them. The CDR3 sequence is CASSDRYNSPLHF. The CDR3 coding sequence is TGTGCCAGCAGTGACAGATATAATTCACCCCTCCACTTT.

The chain couples TRBV27 to TRBJ2-7, with 9 bases identical to TRBD1. The V and J ends lost 1 base and 4 bases, in that order; junction bases with no gene match: 2. This CDR3 comprises 14 residues. Germline V lookup: CDR1 MNHEY, CDR2 SMNVEV (reference sequence). DNA for the CDR3: TGTGCCAGCAGTTTATTGGGACAGGGATACGAGCAGTACTTC. Protein sequence: CASSLLGQGYEQYF.

This rearrangement joins TRBV19 to TRBJ1-5; a possible D gene is TRBD1 (5 bases). CDR3 length equals 14 residues. Per the germline V gene, CDR1 is LNHDA and CDR2 is SQIVND (reference sequence). Trimming stripped 6 bases from V and 3 bases from J, with 12 bases between. This chain's CDR3 is CASRVPGNNQPQHF. The CDR3, as DNA: TGTGCCAGTAGGGTGCCAGGGAACAATCAGCCCCAGCATTTT.

CDR3 coding DNA: TGTGCCAGCAGTTCCCTCAGTCCACCCCTCCACTTT. This sequence encodes CASSSLSPPLHF. The chain has TRBV28 and TRBJ1-6; the D is unclear. The CDR3 runs to 12 residues. Germline assignment: CDR1 MDHEN and CDR2 SYDVKM. Trimming took off 4 bases at V and 11 bases at J, with 9 bases between the two ends.

The chain recombines TRBV21-1 with TRBJ2-7; TRBD2 is taken as the D call from the table, unchecked against the DNA. TRBV21-1 represents a pseudogene. The CDR3 extends over 17 amino acids. CDR3 nucleotides: TGTGCCAGCATCCCGGGACCCCTAGCGGGAGGACCCTACGAGCAGTACTTC. It yields the protein CASIPGPLAGGPYEQYF.

This clone was seen once. The rearrangement uses TRBV7-2 and TRBJ2-7; possible D gene TRBD2, 6 bases. Trimming stripped 5 bases from V and 1 base from J, with 18 bases between. Germline V gene data show CDR1 as SGHTA and CDR2 as FQGNSA. The CDR3 consists of 16 residues. The CDR3 reads CASSPWRLAESYEQYF. The DNA of the CDR3 is TGTGCCAGCAGCCCCTGGAGATTAGCGGAGTCCTACGAGCAGTACTTC.

This chain uses TRBV15 with TRBJ1-2, with a tentative D call TRBD1 (6 bases). Germline V gene data show CDR1 as LNHNV and CDR2 as YYDKDF (reference sequence). V was shortened by 1 base and J by 8 bases, with 14 bases between the two germline ends. The CDR3 sequence is 14 residues long. CDR3 loop: CATSRVGGAGGYTF. The CDR3 DNA follows: TGTGCCACCAGCAGAGTTGGGGGGGCAGGGGGCTACACCTTC.

Turning to this clone: One end of the junction fails to match germline, which may point to a read error. The gene calls are TRBV10-1 and TRBJ2-7; 7 nucleotides agree with TRBD1. The length of the CDR3 is 16 residues. Germline V CDR1 and CDR2: WNHNN, SYGVQD (reference sequence). CDR3 in amino acids: CASSEVAPGQTYGQYF. Written as DNA, the CDR3 is TGCGCCAGCAGTGAGGTTGCCCCGGGACAGACCTACGGGCAGTACTTC.

The rearrangement uses TRBV6-4 and TRBJ1-2, with D possibly TRBD1 on 6 matching bases. CDR3 size: 12 residues. V was trimmed by 6 bases and J by 13 bases, leaving 18 bases between them. Germline CDR1 and CDR2: MRHNA and SNTAGT. CDR3 loop: CASRDGPGQGTF. The CDR3, as DNA: TGTGCCAGCAGGGATGGACCGGGACAAGGCACCTTC.

This clone showed up just once. The chain employs TRBV10-3 and TRBJ2-1; tentatively, D is TRBD2 (5 bases). CDR3 length: 17 amino acids. Looked up from germline, CDR1 is ENHRY and CDR2 is SYGVKD. The V end lost 6 bases, the J end lost 6 bases, and 24 bases lay between the germline ends. Here the CDR3 DNA reads TGTGCCATCAGCACTCCCAACGACTACCGAACAGCCAATGAGCAGTTCTTC. This translates into CAISTPNDYRTANEQFF.

This chain connects TRBV7-9 to TRBJ1-1, with D possibly matching TRBD1 (6 bases). Germline values: CDR1 SEHNR, CDR2 FQNEAQ (reference sequence). CDR3 length: 14 amino acids. V shed 4 bases and J shed 6 bases, with 15 bases lying between them. The CDR3 spells CASSSGGGSAEAFF. The CDR3 nucleotides are TGTGCCAGCAGCTCGGGAGGGGGGTCGGCTGAAGCTTTCTTT.

This clone was observed a single time. The V call is TRBV27, the J call TRBJ1-6; 9 bases are a match to TRBD1. With 8 bases clipped from V and 9 bases from J, the junction kept 8 bases outside the gene matches. Germline values: CDR1 MNHEY, CDR2 SMNVEV (reference sequence). This CDR3 comprises 14 residues. The CDR3 here is CASSWDRDTSPLHF. The CDR3 bases are TGTGCCAGCTCTTGGGACAGGGATACTTCACCCCTCCACTTT.

The rearrangement uses TRBV9 and TRBJ2-1, with 8 nucleotides matching TRBD2. V lost 0 bases, J lost 3 bases, and 2 bases stayed unmatched. The germline V gene encodes CDR1 SGDLS and CDR2 YYNGEE. The CDR3 runs 15 residues. The DNA of the CDR3 is TGTGCCAGCAGCGTAGAGAGCGGGAGCTACAATGAGCAGTTCTTC. Its translation: CASSVESGSYNEQFF.

The chain recombines TRBV11-2 with TRBJ2-7, with a weak D call TRBD2 (5 bases). The CDR3 runs to 15 residues. Trimming cost V 0 bases and J 4 bases, with 13 bases left between them. The germline gives CDR1 SGHAT, CDR2 FQNNGV. CDR3 coding DNA: TGTGCCAGCAGCTTAGATGCTGCCGGAGGATACGAGCAGTACTTC. Translation: CASSLDAAGGYEQYF.

The rearrangement joins TRBV29-1 to TRBJ1-1; D call uncertain. The germline V gene has CDR1 SQVTM and CDR2 ANQGSEA. The CDR3 has 12 amino acids. V gave up 7 bases and J gave up 8 bases, with 17 bases separating them. The CDR3, as DNA: TGCAGCGCTGTCCAGGCGAAACCAGAAGCTTTCTTT. Translating it yields CSAVQAKPEAFF.

This clone was seen only a few times. V and J are TRBV5-4 and TRBJ2-1; D gene unclear. V lost 0 bases and J lost 7, with 11 bases in between. CDR3 length equals 14 residues. Looked up from germline, CDR1 is SGHNT and CDR2 is YYREEE (reference sequence). CDR3 bases: TGTGCCAGCAGCTTGGCAATAGAACCTAATGAGCAGTTCTTC. Amino acids: CASSLAIEPNEQFF.

This sequence joins TRBV27 and TRBJ1-6; D is perhaps TRBD1 (5 bases). Germline V gives CDR1 MNHEY, CDR2 SMNVEV (reference sequence). The V and J ends lost 0 bases and 10 bases respectively, with 13 bases between them. The CDR3 spans 15 residues. The CDR3: CASSLSQGLNSPLHF. CDR3 DNA: TGTGCCAGCAGTTTATCTCAGGGTTTAAACTCACCCCTCCACTTT.

The chain has TRBV6-4 and TRBJ1-1; the D gene is possibly TRBD1 (5 bases). The CDR3 has 15 residues. Germline V lookup: CDR1 MRHNA, CDR2 SNTAGT. Trimming shortened V by 3 bases and J by 4 bases, and 15 bases separated the two germline ends. CDR3 in DNA: TGTGCCAGCAGTGAAGAAGACGGGGGGATCACTGAAGCTTTCTTT. This codes for CASSEEDGGITEAFF.